The clone carrying this T cell receptor beta chain was seen only once. Sequencing was performed with immunoSEQ multiplex PCR; in TCRdb, only in-frame clones are kept and a portion is missing. The sample yields tens of thousands of clones, more than 70% seen once. The data derive from a study of somatic mutations in cytotoxic T cells in rheumatoid arthritis. CDR1 is SGDLS, CDR2 YYNGEE, per germline. Deletions cut 0 bases from V and 3 bases from J, with 15 bases between. The CDR3 has 17 residues. The sequenced sample was CD8+ T cells sorted from blood. This chain uses TRBV9 with TRBJ2-2; maybe TRBD2 (6 bases). This clonotype was obtained from a woman aged 45-60 years in good health. The CDR3 bases are TGTGCCAGCAGCGTAGAAGGGACCGGGGGTGACACCGGGGAGCTGTTTTTT. It codes for CASSVEGTGGDTGELFF.